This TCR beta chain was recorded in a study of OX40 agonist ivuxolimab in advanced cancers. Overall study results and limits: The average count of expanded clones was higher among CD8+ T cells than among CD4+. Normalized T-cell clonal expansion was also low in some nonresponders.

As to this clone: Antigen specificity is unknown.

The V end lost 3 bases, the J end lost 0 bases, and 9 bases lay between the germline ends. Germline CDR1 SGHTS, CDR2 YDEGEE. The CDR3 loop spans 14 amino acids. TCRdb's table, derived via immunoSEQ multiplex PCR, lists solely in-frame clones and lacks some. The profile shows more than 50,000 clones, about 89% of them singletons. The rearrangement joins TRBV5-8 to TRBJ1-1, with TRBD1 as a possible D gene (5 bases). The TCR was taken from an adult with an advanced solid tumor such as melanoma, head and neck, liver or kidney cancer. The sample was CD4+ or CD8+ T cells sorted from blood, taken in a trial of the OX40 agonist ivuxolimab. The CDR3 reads CASSSWTLNTEAFF. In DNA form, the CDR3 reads TGTGCCAGCAGCTCCTGGACATTGAACACTGAAGCTTTCTTT.